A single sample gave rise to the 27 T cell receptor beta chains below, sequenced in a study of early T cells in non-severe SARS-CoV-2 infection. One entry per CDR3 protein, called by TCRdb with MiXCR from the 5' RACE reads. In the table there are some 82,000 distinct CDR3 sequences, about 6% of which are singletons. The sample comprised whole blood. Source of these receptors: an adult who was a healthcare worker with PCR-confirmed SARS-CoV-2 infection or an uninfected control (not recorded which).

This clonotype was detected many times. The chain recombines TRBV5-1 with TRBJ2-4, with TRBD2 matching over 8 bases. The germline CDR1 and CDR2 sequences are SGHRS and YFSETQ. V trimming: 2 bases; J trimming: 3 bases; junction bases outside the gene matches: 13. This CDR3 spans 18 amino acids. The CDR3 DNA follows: TGCGCCAGCAGCTTCACCCCGGGCGGGGGGTTCGGCAAAAACATTCAGTACTTC. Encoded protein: CASSFTPGGGFGKNIQYF.

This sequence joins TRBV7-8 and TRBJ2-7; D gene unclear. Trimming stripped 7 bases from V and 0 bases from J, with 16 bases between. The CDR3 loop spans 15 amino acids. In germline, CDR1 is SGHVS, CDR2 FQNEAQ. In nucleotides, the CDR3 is TGTGCCAGCACCCTAGGCCACTACGGCTCCTACGAGCAGTACTTC. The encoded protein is CASTLGHYGSYEQYF.

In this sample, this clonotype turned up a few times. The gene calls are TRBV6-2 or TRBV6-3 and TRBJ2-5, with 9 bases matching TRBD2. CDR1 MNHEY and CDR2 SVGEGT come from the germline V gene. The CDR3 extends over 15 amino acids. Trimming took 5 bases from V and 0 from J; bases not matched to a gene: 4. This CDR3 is CASSSGRSNQETQYF. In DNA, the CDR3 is TGTGCCAGCAGTAGCGGGAGGTCGAACCAAGAGACCCAGTACTTC.

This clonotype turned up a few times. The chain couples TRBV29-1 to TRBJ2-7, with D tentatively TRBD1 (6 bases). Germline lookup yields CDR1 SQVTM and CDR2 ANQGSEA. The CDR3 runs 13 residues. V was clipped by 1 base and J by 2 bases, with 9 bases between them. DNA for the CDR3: TGCAGCGTTGAAGGGGGGCAGGCCTACGAGCAGTACTTC. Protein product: CSVEGGQAYEQYF.

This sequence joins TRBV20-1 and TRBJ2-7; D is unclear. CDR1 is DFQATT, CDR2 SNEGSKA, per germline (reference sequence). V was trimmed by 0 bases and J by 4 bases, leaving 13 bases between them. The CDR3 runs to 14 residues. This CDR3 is CSARDLQDAYEQYF. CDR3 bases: TGCAGTGCTAGAGATCTCCAGGACGCGTACGAGCAGTACTTC.

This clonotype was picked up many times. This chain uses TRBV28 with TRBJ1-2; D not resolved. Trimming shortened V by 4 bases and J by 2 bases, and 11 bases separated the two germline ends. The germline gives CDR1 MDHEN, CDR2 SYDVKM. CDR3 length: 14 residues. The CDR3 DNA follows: TGTGCCAGCAGTTCCAAACAGAGAAACTATGGCTACACCTTC. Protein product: CASSSKQRNYGYTF.

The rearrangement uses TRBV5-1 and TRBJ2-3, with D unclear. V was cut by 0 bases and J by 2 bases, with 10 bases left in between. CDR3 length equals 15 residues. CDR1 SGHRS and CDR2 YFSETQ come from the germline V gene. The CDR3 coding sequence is TGCGCCAGCAGCTTGGCGTTAGGAACCACAGATACGCAGTATTTT. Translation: CASSLALGTTDTQYF.

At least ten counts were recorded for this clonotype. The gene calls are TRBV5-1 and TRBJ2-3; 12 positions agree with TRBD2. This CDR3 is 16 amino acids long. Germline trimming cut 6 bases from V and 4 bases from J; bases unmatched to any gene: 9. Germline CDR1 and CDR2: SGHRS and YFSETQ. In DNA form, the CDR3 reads TGCGCCAGCAACCTTCGACTAGCGGGGGCCTCAGATACGCAGTATTTT. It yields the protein CASNLRLAGASDTQYF.

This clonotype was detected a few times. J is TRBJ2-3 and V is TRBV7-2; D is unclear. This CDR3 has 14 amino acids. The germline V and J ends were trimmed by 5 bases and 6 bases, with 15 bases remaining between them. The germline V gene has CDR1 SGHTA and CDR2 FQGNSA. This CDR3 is CASSLGPGPDTQYF. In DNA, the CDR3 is TGTGCCAGCAGCCTCGGACCAGGACCTGATACGCAGTATTTT.

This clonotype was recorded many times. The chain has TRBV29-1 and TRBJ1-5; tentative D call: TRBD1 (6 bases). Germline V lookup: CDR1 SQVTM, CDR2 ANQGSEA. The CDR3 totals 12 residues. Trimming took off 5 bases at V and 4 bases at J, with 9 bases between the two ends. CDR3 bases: TGCAGCGTTAGGGACACAAATCAGCCCCAGCATTTT. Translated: CSVRDTNQPQHF.

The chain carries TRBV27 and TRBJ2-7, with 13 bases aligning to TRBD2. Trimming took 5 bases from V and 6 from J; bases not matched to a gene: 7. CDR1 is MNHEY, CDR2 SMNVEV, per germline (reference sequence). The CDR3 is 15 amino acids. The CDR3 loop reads CASSPGLAGVVEQYF. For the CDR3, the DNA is TGTGCCAGCAGTCCCGGACTAGCGGGAGTGGTCGAGCAGTACTTC.

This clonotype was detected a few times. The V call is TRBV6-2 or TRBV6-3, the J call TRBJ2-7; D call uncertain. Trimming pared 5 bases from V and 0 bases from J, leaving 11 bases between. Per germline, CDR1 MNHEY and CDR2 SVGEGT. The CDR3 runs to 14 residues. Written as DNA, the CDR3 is TGTGCCAGCAGTATCTCTGGAAGCTCCTACGAGCAGTACTTC. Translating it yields CASSISGSSYEQYF.

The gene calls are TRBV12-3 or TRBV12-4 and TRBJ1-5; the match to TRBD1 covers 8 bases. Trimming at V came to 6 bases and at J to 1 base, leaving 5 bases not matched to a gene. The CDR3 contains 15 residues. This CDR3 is CASRPGGTSNQPQHF. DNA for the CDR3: TGTGCCAGCAGACCAGGGGGCACGAGCAATCAGCCCCAGCATTTT.

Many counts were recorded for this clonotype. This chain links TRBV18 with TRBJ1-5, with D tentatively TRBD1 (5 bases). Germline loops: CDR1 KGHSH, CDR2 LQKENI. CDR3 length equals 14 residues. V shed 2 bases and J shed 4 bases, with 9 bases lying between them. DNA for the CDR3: TGTGCCAGCTCACCATCGACAGAGAATCAGCCCCAGCATTTT. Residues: CASSPSTENQPQHF.

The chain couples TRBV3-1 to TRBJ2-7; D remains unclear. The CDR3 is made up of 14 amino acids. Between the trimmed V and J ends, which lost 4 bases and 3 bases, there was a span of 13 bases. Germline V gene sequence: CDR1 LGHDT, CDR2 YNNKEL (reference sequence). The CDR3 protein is CASSPTWQNYEQYF. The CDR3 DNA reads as TGTGCCAGCAGCCCCACGTGGCAGAACTACGAGCAGTACTTC.

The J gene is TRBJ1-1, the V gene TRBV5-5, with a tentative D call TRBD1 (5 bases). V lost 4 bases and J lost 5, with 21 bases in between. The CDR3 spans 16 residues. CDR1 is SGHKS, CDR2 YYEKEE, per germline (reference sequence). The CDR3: CASSPEQAGPRTEAFF. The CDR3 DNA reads TGTGCCAGCAGCCCTGAACAGGCAGGTCCTCGGACTGAAGCTTTCTTT.

The CDR3: CASSRDSRWVQYF. Written as DNA, the CDR3 is TGTGCCAGCAGCCGGGACTCCCGATGGGTGCAGTACTTC. The V gene is TRBV3-1, the J gene TRBJ2-7; D may be TRBD2 (6 bases). V was shortened by 4 bases and J by 9 bases, with 16 bases between the two germline ends. Germline CDR1 and CDR2: LGHDT and YNNKEL (reference sequence). This CDR3 is built from 13 residues.

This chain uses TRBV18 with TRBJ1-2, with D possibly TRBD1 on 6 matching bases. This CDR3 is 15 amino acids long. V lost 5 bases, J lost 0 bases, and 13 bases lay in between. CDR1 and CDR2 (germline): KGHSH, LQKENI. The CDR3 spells CASSLDRKSNYGYTF. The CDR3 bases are TGTGCCAGCTCATTGGACAGAAAATCTAACTATGGCTACACCTTC.

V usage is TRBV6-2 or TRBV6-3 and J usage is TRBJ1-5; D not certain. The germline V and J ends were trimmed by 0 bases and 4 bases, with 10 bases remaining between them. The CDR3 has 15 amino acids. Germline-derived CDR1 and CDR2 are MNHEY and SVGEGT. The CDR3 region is CASSYSGQSNQPQHF. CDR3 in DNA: TGTGCCAGCAGTTACTCGGGTCAGTCGAATCAGCCCCAGCATTTT.

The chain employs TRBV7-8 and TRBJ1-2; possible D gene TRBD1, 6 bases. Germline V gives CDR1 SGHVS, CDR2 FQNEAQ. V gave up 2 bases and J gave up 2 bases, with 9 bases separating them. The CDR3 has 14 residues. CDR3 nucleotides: TGTGCCAGCAGCTTACAACAGGGAAACTATGGCTACACCTTC. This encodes CASSLQQGNYGYTF.

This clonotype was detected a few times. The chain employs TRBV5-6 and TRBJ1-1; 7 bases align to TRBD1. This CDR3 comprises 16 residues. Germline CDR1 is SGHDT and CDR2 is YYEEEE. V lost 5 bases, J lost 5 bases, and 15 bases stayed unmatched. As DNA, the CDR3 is TGTGCCAGCAGTTTTACCCAGGGGGTCTCATCGACTGAAGCTTTCTTT. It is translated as CASSFTQGVSSTEAFF. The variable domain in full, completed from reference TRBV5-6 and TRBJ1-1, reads DAGVTQSPTHLIKTRGQQVTLRCSPKSGHDTVSWYQQALGQGPQFIFQYYEEEERQRGNFPDRFSGHQFPNYSSELNVNALLLGDSALYLCASSFTQGVSSTEAFFGQGTRLTVV.

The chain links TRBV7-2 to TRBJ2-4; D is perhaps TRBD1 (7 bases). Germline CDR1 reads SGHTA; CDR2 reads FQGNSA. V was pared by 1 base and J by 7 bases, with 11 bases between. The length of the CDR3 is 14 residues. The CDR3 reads CASSLGAGGNIQYF. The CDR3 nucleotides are TGTGCCAGCAGCTTAGGTGCAGGGGGGAACATTCAGTACTTC.

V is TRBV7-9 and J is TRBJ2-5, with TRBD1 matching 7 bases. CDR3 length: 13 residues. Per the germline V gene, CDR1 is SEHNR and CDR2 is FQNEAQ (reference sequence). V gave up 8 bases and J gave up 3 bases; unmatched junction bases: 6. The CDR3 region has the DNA TGTGCCAGCCGTATTACAGGGGAAGAGACCCAGTACTTC. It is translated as CASRITGEETQYF.

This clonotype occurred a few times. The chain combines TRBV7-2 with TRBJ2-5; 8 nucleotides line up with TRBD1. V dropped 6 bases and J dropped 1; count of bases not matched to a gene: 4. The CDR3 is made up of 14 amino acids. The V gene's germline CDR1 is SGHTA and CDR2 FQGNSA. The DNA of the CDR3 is TGTGCCAGCAGTTACGACAGGGGCCAAGAGACCCAGTACTTC. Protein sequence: CASSYDRGQETQYF.

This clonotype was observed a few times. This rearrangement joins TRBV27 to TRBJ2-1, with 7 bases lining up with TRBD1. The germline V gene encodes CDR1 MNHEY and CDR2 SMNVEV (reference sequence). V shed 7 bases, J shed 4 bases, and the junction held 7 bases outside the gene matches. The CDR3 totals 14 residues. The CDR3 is CASNRQGRYNEQFF. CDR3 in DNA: TGTGCCAGCAATCGACAGGGCAGGTACAATGAGCAGTTCTTC.

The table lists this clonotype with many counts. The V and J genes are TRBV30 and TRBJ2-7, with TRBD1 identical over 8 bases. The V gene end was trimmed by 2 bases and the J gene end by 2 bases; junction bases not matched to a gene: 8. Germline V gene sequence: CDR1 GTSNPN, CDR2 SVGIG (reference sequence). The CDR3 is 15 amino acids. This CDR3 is CAWSLRDRGTYEQYF. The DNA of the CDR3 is TGTGCCTGGAGTCTGCGAGACAGGGGAACCTACGAGCAGTACTTC.

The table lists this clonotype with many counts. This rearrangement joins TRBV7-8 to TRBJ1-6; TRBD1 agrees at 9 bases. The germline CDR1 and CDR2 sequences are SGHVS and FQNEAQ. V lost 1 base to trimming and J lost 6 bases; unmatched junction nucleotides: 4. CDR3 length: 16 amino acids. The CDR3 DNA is TGTGCCAGCAGCTTAGGGGACAGGGTGGCTAATTCACCCCTCCACTTT. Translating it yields CASSLGDRVANSPLHF. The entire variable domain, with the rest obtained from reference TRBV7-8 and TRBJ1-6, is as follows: GAGVSQSPRYKVAKRGQDVALRCDPISGHVSLFWYQQALGQGPEFLTYFQNEAQLDKSGLPSDRFFAERPEGSVSTLKIQRTQQEDSAVYLCASSLGDRVANSPLHFGNGTRLTVT.